The source of this T cell receptor beta chain is a study of shared clonotypes between healthy human individuals. Study observations and caveats: Richness estimates generally favored naive over memory subsets.

Genomic DNA of every subset was divided equally among multiple immunoSEQ plates. The input for sorted-subset replicate PCRs was about 210 ng DNA, about 30,000 T cell genomes. Clones were sequenced by immunoSEQ multiplex PCR, and TCRdb holds only the in-frame ones, with some missing. The table shows about 1.9 million clones, with approximately 92% occurring only once. Worth noting for this clone: Its matching antigen is unknown.

As defined, naive CD8 cells were CD45RO-negative and positively selected for CCR7, with terminally differentiated effector memory CD45RA+ cells excluded. The source is a man between 18 and 35 years old in good health. Some clones in this sample may be carry-over from other donors' samples. The sample was naive CD8+ T cells from PBMCs.

The CDR3 is CASSAPTWTGLDTGELFF. DNA for the CDR3: TGTGCCAGCAGTGCGCCTACGTGGACAGGGCTCGACACCGGGGAGCTGTTTTTT. This sequence joins TRBV27 and TRBJ2-2; 8 positions agree with TRBD1. Unmatched junction bases numbered 14, after V lost 5 bases and J lost 3 bases. This CDR3 has 18 residues. Germline V CDR1 and CDR2: MNHEY, SMNVEV (reference sequence).